This TCR beta chain was identified in a study of T cells in Graves' hyperthyroidism and ophthalmopathy. This clonotype was counted many times. Participants, patients aged 18 to 65, had newly diagnosed hyperthyroidism with a duration under 2 months. TCR beta CDR3 region amplification was performed from RNA transcripts. Using the HTBI primer set, a first-round RT-PCR was run on the TCR CDR3. MiXCR, run by TCRdb on the multiplex PCR reads, gives a single entry per CDR3 protein. The sample shows roughly 330,000 distinct CDR3 sequences, approximately 15% of them seen only once. The ends lost 8 bases at V and 8 bases at J; junction bases unmatched: 8. The CDR3 spans 12 residues. Germline V gives CDR1 LGHDT, CDR2 YNNKEL (reference sequence).

This clonotype was sampled from a man younger than 45 with Graves' hyperthyroidism. The chain combines TRBV3-1 with TRBJ1-2; 7 positions agree with TRBD1. What was sequenced was blood. The CDR3 DNA reads as TGTGCCAGCCTCCGGCAGGGGGGAGGCTACACCTTC. Its translation: CASLRQGGGYTF.